The 28 T cell receptor beta chains below were found in one sample sequenced in a study of a mutant IDH1 vaccine in newly diagnosed glioma. These receptors lack a known antigen. As to time point: week 35, safety follow-up. In the vaccine, a single dose held 300 ug of the mutant IDH1 20-mer peptide, along with topical imiquimod. Sequencing was performed with immunoSEQ multiplex PCR; in TCRdb, only in-frame clones are kept and a portion is missing. The sample includes 35,000 to 50,000 clones, 65% to 90% of them seen just once. The sequencing used PBMCs, collected from a glioma patient whose treatment included an IDH1 peptide vaccine. The receptors were gathered from a woman aged 50 to 60 with glioma.

Note on this clone: At one of its ends the junction is not consistent with the germline gene, which may arise from a read error. V is TRBV4-2 and J is TRBJ2-1, with D perhaps TRBD1 or TRBD2 (5 bases each). This CDR3 is built from 12 residues. Germline loops: CDR1 LGHNA, CDR2 YNFKEQ. This chain's CDR3 is CASSQDGVGVVF. The CDR3 DNA sequence: TGTGCCAGCAGCCAAGATGGAGTGGGGGTGGTCTTC.

This clone was observed a few times. The chain is built from TRBV4-3 and TRBJ2-4, with 7 bases aligning to TRBD2. The length of the CDR3 is 15 residues. Germline V lookup: CDR1 LGHNA, CDR2 YSLEER. After removal of 4 bases from V and 4 bases from J, the junction contained 7 bases not matched to a gene. Here the CDR3 reads CASSRTTAGKNIQYF. The CDR3 DNA sequence: TGCGCCAGCAGCCGCACTACAGCGGGGAAAAACATTCAGTACTTC.

The rearrangement uses TRBV6-6 and TRBJ1-2; D is undetermined. Germline V gene sequence: CDR1 MNHNY, CDR2 SVGAGI (reference sequence). Trimming left V 4 bases short and J 0 bases short, with 9 bases between. The CDR3 totals 14 residues. CDR3 bases: TGTGCCAGCAGTTCCCCTAGGGCTAACTATGGCTACACCTTC. Residues: CASSSPRANYGYTF.

V is TRBV7-6 and J is TRBJ1-4; D perhaps matches TRBD1 (5 bases). V lost 5 bases and J 6 bases, leaving 13 bases between the germline ends. CDR1 and CDR2 from the germline V gene are SGHVS and FNYEAQ. The CDR3 length is 14 residues. The CDR3 region is CASSPLGRYEKLFF. The CDR3 DNA reads as TGTGCCAGCAGCCCACTGGGGCGTTATGAAAAACTGTTTTTT.

V is TRBV27 and J is TRBJ2-7, with D hard to call. Trimming took 6 bases from V and 3 from J, leaving 6 bases between them. The CDR3 is 11 residues long. Germline CDR1 reads MNHEY; CDR2 reads SMNVEV (reference sequence). The CDR3 region is CASRDRYEQYF. The CDR3, as DNA: TGTGCCAGCAGGGATCGCTACGAGCAGTACTTC.

This clone was seen more than once but under ten times. The chain carries TRBV2 and TRBJ1-1; 7 positions agree with TRBD1. The junction had 3 bases not matched to a gene; V was cut back by 2 bases and J by 3 bases. The germline V gene encodes CDR1 SNHLY and CDR2 FYNNEI. The CDR3 length is 14 residues. The CDR3 sequence: CASSEQGTDTEAFF. In DNA, the CDR3 is TGTGCCAGCAGTGAACAGGGGACAGACACTGAAGCTTTCTTT.

The V and J genes are TRBV5-1 and TRBJ2-1; TRBD2 matches at 9 bases. Germline V CDR1 and CDR2: SGHRS, YFSETQ. V lost 4 bases to trimming and J lost 4 bases; unmatched junction nucleotides: 6. CDR3 size: 15 residues. The CDR3 bases are TGCGCCAGCAGCGGAAGGAGCGGGGGGTACAATGAGCAGTTCTTC. Translated, it gives CASSGRSGGYNEQFF.

The gene calls are TRBV10-3 and TRBJ2-5; D not certain. This CDR3 has 14 amino acids. Trimming removed 3 bases from V and 2 bases from J, with 10 bases in between. Germline assignment: CDR1 ENHRY and CDR2 SYGVKD. CDR3 in DNA: TGTGCCATCAGTGACCAACCGCCACAAGAGACCCAGTACTTC. Amino acids: CAISDQPPQETQYF.

The gene calls are TRBV14 and TRBJ1-2; 9 bases are a match to TRBD1. The CDR3 loop spans 15 amino acids. Trimming took 6 bases from V and 2 from J; bases not matched to a gene: 7. The germline CDR1 and CDR2 sequences are SGHDN and FVKESK. In nucleotides, the CDR3 is TGTGCCAGCAGTCGTCCCGGGACAGGGAACTATGGCTACACCTTC. Amino acids: CASSRPGTGNYGYTF.

The rearrangement links TRBV5-1 to TRBJ2-7, with 7 positions matching TRBD1. Per germline, CDR1 SGHRS and CDR2 YFSETQ. The V gene end was trimmed by 4 bases and the J gene end by 0 bases; junction bases not matched to a gene: 4. CDR3 length: 14 amino acids. CDR3 DNA sequence: TGCGCCAGCAGCGTGGGACAGCTCTCCTACGAGCAGTACTTC. It encodes CASSVGQLSYEQYF. Looking up the rest from reference TRBV5-1 and TRBJ2-7 gives the full variable domain: KAGVTQTPRYLIKTRGQQVTLSCSPISGHRSVSWYQQTPGQGLQFLFEYFSETQRNKGNFPGRFSGRQFSNSRSEMNVSTLELGDSALYLCASSVGQLSYEQYFGPGTRLTVT.

The rearrangement links TRBV5-1 to TRBJ1-6, with 7 positions matching TRBD1. Per germline, CDR1 SGHRS and CDR2 YFSETQ. The J segment lost 4 bases and the V segment lost 3 bases, leaving 7 bases of the junction unmatched. The CDR3 contains 16 residues. In DNA, the CDR3 is TGCGCCAGCAGCTCCGGGACAGACAAGTATAATTCACCCCTCCACTTT. Translated, it gives CASSSGTDKYNSPLHF.

The rearrangement links TRBV19 to TRBJ1-1; D gene uncertain. Trimming removed 1 base from V and 8 bases from J, with 8 bases in between. Germline CDR1 and CDR2: LNHDA and SQIVND (reference sequence). This CDR3 has 12 residues. CDR3 sequence: CASSIGPSEAFF. The CDR3 nucleotides read TGTGCCAGTAGTATAGGACCTTCGGAAGCTTTCTTT.

This clone has only one observation. The chain carries TRBV5-1 and TRBJ2-7; TRBD1 aligns across 8 bases. The germline V gene encodes CDR1 SGHRS and CDR2 YFSETQ. CDR3 size: 15 residues. J was trimmed by 0 bases and V by 0 bases; bases with no gene match: 2. CDR3 in amino acids: CASSLGQGASYEQYF. For the CDR3, the DNA is TGCGCCAGCAGCTTGGGCCAGGGGGCCTCCTACGAGCAGTACTTC.

This rearrangement joins TRBV5-6 to TRBJ2-1; D possibly corresponds to TRBD2 (7 bases). Germline CDR1 and CDR2: SGHDT and YYEEEE. The CDR3 extends over 16 amino acids. The V gene lost 4 bases and the J gene lost 10 bases, with 24 bases spanning the gap. CDR3: CASSPPRRGLRGEQFF. The CDR3 nucleotides are TGTGCCAGCAGCCCTCCCAGGAGGGGACTAAGGGGGGAGCAGTTCTTC.

The gene calls are TRBV2 and TRBJ1-5, with D perhaps matching TRBD1 (5 bases). The V and J ends lost 7 bases and 3 bases respectively, with 13 bases between them. Looked up from germline, CDR1 is SNHLY and CDR2 is FYNNEI. The CDR3 consists of 14 residues. CDR3 protein: CASMGRRTNQPQHF. CDR3 nucleotide sequence: TGTGCCAGCATGGGACGGCGGACCAATCAGCCCCAGCATTTT.

V and J are TRBV13 and TRBJ2-7, with TRBD2 matching over 8 bases. Trimming at V came to 0 bases and at J to 3 bases, leaving 4 bases not matched to a gene. The CDR3 consists of 15 residues. The germline V gene encodes CDR1 PRHDT and CDR2 FYEKMQ (reference sequence). The CDR3: CASSLGLAEIYEQYF. CDR3 nucleotides: TGTGCCAGCAGCTTAGGACTAGCGGAAATCTACGAGCAGTACTTC.

The gene calls are TRBV11-2 and TRBJ2-7; D not resolved. Germline loops: CDR1 SGHAT, CDR2 FQNNGV. Trimming removed 4 bases at V and 2 bases at J, with 15 bases between. The CDR3 extends over 15 amino acids. The CDR3 region is CASSSIRTETYEQYF. In DNA form, the CDR3 reads TGTGCCAGCAGCTCGATTCGGACGGAGACCTACGAGCAGTACTTC.

CDR3 nucleotide sequence: TGTGCCAGCTCACCAAGTTCCCTAGACAGTGCTGAGCAGTACTTC. This translates into CASSPSSLDSAEQYF. The chain uses TRBV18 and TRBJ2-7, with D tentatively TRBD1 (5 bases). Trimming removed 2 bases at V and 7 bases at J, with 18 bases between. CDR1 and CDR2 (germline): KGHSH, LQKENI. The CDR3 extends over 15 amino acids.

The chain has TRBV19 and TRBJ1-6, with D hard to call. The CDR3 is 15 residues long. Germline lookup yields CDR1 LNHDA and CDR2 SQIVND (reference sequence). V was trimmed by 5 bases and J by 5 bases, leaving 13 bases between them. The CDR3 here is CASSPSSDNNSPLHF. The CDR3 bases are TGTGCCAGTAGTCCTTCCTCAGATAATAATTCACCCCTCCACTTT.

This chain connects TRBV5-1 to TRBJ2-2; unclear D gene. Germline values: CDR1 SGHRS, CDR2 YFSETQ. CDR3 length: 16 amino acids. The V end lost 0 bases, the J end lost 0 bases, and 9 bases lay between the germline ends. The CDR3 nucleotides read TGCGCCAGCAGCTTGGGTCTGCTTGCGAACACCGGGGAGCTGTTTTTT. It yields the protein CASSLGLLANTGELFF.

V usage is TRBV6-5 and J usage is TRBJ2-7; the D gene is possibly TRBD2 (7 bases). CDR3 length: 14 residues. Germline CDR1 reads MNHEY; CDR2 reads SVGAGI. V gave up 5 bases and J gave up 3 bases, with 14 bases separating them. CDR3 bases: TGTGCCAGCAGTAAGGGGGGGTCACGCTACGAGCAGTACTTC. Its protein product is CASSKGGSRYEQYF.

The V call is TRBV10-2, the J call TRBJ1-1, with 8 positions matching TRBD1. CDR3 length: 15 amino acids. V was clipped by 8 bases and J by 4 bases; unmatched bases: 12. Germline-derived CDR1 and CDR2 are WSHSY and SAAADI. The CDR3 nucleotides are TGCGCCAGCGCGATACAGGGGGGTGGAATCACTGAAGCTTTCTTT. Protein product: CASAIQGGGITEAFF.

This chain joins TRBV19 and TRBJ1-1; 8 nucleotides agree with TRBD1. Germline loops: CDR1 LNHDA, CDR2 SQIVND (reference sequence). This CDR3 is built from 14 residues. Trimming removed 6 bases from V and 4 bases from J; junction bases left unmatched: 7. The CDR3 here is CASRTGAGGTEAFF. Here the CDR3 DNA reads TGTGCCAGTAGGACAGGGGCGGGAGGCACTGAAGCTTTCTTT.

This clone was picked up a small number of times. As DNA, the CDR3 is TGTGCCAGCAGTTTCCCAGGGAGGGAGGGCTACACCTTC. The encoded protein is CASSFPGREGYTF. V is TRBV27 and J is TRBJ1-2; tentatively, D is TRBD1 (5 bases). V was clipped by 3 bases and J by 8 bases, with 13 bases between them. Germline assignment: CDR1 MNHEY and CDR2 SMNVEV (reference sequence). The CDR3 loop spans 13 amino acids.

The chain is built from TRBV5-4 and TRBJ1-1; no definite D call. The V and J ends lost 1 base and 3 bases respectively, with 1 base between them. This CDR3 has 11 amino acids. CDR1 is SGHNT and CDR2 is YYREEE in the germline V gene (reference sequence). The CDR3 is CASSLYTEAFF. DNA of the CDR3: TGTGCCAGCAGCTTGTACACTGAAGCTTTCTTT.

This chain connects TRBV5-6 to TRBJ1-1, with D hard to call. V was clipped by 2 bases and J by 7 bases, with 12 bases between them. Germline V lookup: CDR1 SGHDT, CDR2 YYEEEE. The CDR3 loop spans 13 amino acids. CDR3 loop: CASSFGPPYEAFF. CDR3 bases: TGTGCCAGCAGCTTCGGCCCACCTTATGAAGCTTTCTTT.

This clone was recorded once. This chain uses TRBV15 with TRBJ2-2, with D tentatively TRBD1 (5 bases). The CDR3 totals 14 residues. Trimming took 4 bases from V and 4 from J, leaving 10 bases between them. The germline V gene has CDR1 LNHNV and CDR2 YYDKDF (reference sequence). The CDR3 here is CATSTLRGTGELFF. As DNA, the CDR3 is TGTGCCACCAGCACCTTAAGGGGCACCGGGGAGCTGTTTTTT.

The CDR3 protein is CASSLGAGQRAGELFF. The CDR3 DNA is TGTGCCAGCAGCCTGGGTGCGGGGCAAAGAGCCGGGGAGCTGTTTTTT. V is TRBV13 and J is TRBJ2-2; D is possibly TRBD2 (6 bases). The germline V and J ends were trimmed by 5 bases and 6 bases, with 19 bases remaining between them. CDR1 is PRHDT, CDR2 FYEKMQ, per germline (reference sequence). The CDR3 totals 16 residues.